The entry below describes one T cell receptor (beta chain). Its antigen is undetermined. The PCR used 60 Vbeta and 13 Jbeta primers. Methods used by the authors: An analysis performed later counted 81 million or so unique TCR beta chains (roughly 11 million of them shared). Assay: immunoSEQ multiplex PCR; the TCRdb copy retains only in-frame clones and omits some. D and trimming were read from the DNA, whereas the V and J calls and clone size are those reported in that table. The sample is made up of about 82,000 clones, and the top ten hold around 1.2% of it. This sample is part of a study of cytomegalovirus exposure and HLA in healthy donors. Findings and limits, study-wide: According to the study, roughly 160 TCR beta chains were cytomegalovirus-associated. Presence/absence analyses assumed roughly uniform sequencing depth across donors, which may not hold.

CDR3 length equals 14 residues. Trimming cost V 7 bases and J 4 bases, with 16 bases left between them. The germline gives CDR1 MNHNY, CDR2 SVGAGI (reference sequence). This TCR was sampled from a woman aged 25-40 years in good health and CMV-seronegative. What was sequenced was PBMCs. This chain joins TRBV6-6 and TRBJ1-2; tentatively, D is TRBD1 (5 bases). The CDR3 bases are TGTGCCAGCACTCCCTTGGGGAGGGGCTATGGCTACACCTTC. This encodes CASTPLGRGYGYTF.